The TCR beta chain described here comes from a study of control samples from healthy donors and cancer patients (TCRdb year 2020). With regard to this clone: Its antigen specificity is not known. There are no base qualities to consult, and no much larger clone falls within one base.

The junction carries 10 bases between V and J, which are trimmed by 2 bases and 6 bases respectively. From its cysteine to its phenylalanine, the CDR3 spans 13 amino acids. CDR3 DNA only is kept here, 39 bases in frame from base 1. From a lookup of the germline V gene, CDR1 and CDR2 are WSHSY and SAAADI. The library relied on the immunoSEQ multiplex PCR assay. The immuneACCESS repertoire file appears here via TCRdb, limited to in-frame rearrangements. These files lack a portion of the clones; in checked studies, under half of the deficit traces to unresolved V genes, and the cause of the others is not known. The sample data list some 90,000 clones, and roughly nine tenths of these were observed just once. Of the sample, around 0.95% is held by the ten largest clones.

The receptor was isolated from a woman aged 25-40 years in good health. The specimen was blood. Rearrangement joined TRBV10-2 to TRBJ1-1; TRBD1 is perhaps the D gene, given 6 matching bases. CDR3 loop: CASSENRASEAFF. The bases read TGCGCCAGCAGTGAGAACAGGGCATCTGAAGCTTTCTTT.